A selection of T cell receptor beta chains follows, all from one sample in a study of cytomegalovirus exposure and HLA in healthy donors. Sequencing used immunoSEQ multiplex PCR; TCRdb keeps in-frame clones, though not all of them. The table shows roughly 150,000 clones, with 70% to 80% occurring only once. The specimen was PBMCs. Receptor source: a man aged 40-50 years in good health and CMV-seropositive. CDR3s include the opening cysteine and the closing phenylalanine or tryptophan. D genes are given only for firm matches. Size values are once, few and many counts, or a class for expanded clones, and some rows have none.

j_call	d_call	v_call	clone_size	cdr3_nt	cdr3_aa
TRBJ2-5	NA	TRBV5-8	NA	TGTGCCAGCAGCGAAGTACGCGGATCGTACCAAGAGACCCAGTACTTC	CASSEVRGSYQETQYF
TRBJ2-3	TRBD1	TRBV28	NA	TGTGCCAGCAGTTTATACAGGGGGCAGGGCACAGATACGCAGTATTTT	CASSLYRGQGTDTQYF
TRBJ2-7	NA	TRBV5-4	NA	TGTGCCAGCAGCTTGGCAGGGCTCAACTACGAGCAGTACTTC	CASSLAGLNYEQYF
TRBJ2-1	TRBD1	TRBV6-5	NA	TGTGCCAGCGGACAGGGCCGGTACAATGAGCAGTTCTTC	CASGQGRYNEQFF
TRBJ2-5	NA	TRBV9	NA	TGTGCCAGCAGCGTAGGGGGGGACTTACAAGAGACCCAGTACTTC	CASSVGGDLQETQYF
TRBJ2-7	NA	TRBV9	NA	TGTGCCAGCAGCGTAACCGGGATGAGCCACGAGCAGTACTTC	CASSVTGMSHEQYF
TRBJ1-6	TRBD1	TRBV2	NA	TGTGCCAGCAGGAGGGACAGAAGCTCCTATAATTCACCCCTCCACTTT	CASRRDRSSYNSPLHF
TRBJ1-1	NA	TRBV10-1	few	TGCGCCACCCAGCGATTCAGGAACACTGAAGCTTTCTTT	CATQRFRNTEAFF
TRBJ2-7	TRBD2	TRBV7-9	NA	TGTTCCAGCAGCCCCGAGGGACTAGCTCGGTACTTC	CSSSPEGLARYF
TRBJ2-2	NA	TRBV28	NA	TGTGCCAGCAGTTTATTTCGGGGGGCGGCCGGGGAGCTGTTTTTT	CASSLFRGAAGELFF
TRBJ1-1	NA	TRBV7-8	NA	TGTGCCAGCAGCTTAGTGACACCGAACACTGAAGCTTTCTTT	CASSLVTPNTEAFF
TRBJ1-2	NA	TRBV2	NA	TGTGCCAGCAGTGAAAGGCAGGGGTATGTCTATGGCTACACCTTC	CASSERQGYVYGYTF
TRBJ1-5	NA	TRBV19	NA	TGTGCCAGTAGTATAGGTCCCTCCTTAAATCAGCCCCAGCATTTT	CASSIGPSLNQPQHF
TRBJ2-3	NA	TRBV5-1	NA	TGCGCCAGCAGCTTGGCCTTTAGCACAGATACGCAGTATTTT	CASSLAFSTDTQYF
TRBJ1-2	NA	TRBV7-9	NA	TGTGCCAGCAGCTTATCCCCAGGTGCTGGCTATGGCTACACCTTC	CASSLSPGAGYGYTF
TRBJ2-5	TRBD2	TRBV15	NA	TGTGCCACCAGCAGCGAAGTTAGCGGGAGAGTTGAGACCCAGTACTTC	CATSSEVSGRVETQYF
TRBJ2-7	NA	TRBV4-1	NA	TGCGCCAGCAGCCCGGGGTTAAGATACGAGCAGTACTTC	CASSPGLRYEQYF
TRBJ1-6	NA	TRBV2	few	TGTGCCAGCAGTCGACCCGGGAGCTATAATTCACCCCTCCACTTT	CASSRPGSYNSPLHF
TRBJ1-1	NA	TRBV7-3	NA	TGTGCCAGCAGCTTAAACGGGGGTGAAGCTTTCTTT	CASSLNGGEAFF
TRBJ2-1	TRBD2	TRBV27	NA	TGTGCCAGCAGTTTCGCTAGCGGGAGTACAATGAATGAGCAGTTCTTC	CASSFASGSTMNEQFF
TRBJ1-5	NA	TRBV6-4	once	TGTGCCAGCAGTGAGATAATAGGGGCGACCCAGCATTTT	CASSEIIGATQHF
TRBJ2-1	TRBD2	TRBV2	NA	TGTGCCAGCAGCAAAAGACTAGCGGGAGGTCACAATGAGCAGTTCTTC	CASSKRLAGGHNEQFF
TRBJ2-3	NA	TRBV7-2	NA	TGTGCCAGCAGCTTGAAGGGGGAGCCTAGCACAGATACGCAGTATTTT	CASSLKGEPSTDTQYF
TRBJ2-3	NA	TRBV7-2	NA	TGTGCCAGCAGCTTAGCCCTAACTCGAGATACGCAGTATTTT	CASSLALTRDTQYF
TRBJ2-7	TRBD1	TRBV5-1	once	TGCGCCAGCAGCTTGGACGGGACAGGGTTCTACGAGCAGTACTTC	CASSLDGTGFYEQYF
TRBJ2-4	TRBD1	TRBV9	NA	TGTGCCAGCAGCGCGACGACAGGGTCTGAAAACATTCAGTACTTC	CASSATTGSENIQYF
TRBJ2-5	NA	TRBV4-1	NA	TGCGCCAGCAGCCAAGAGCACGCCAGGGCCCAGTACTTC	CASSQEHARAQYF
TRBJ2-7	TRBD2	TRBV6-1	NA	TGTGCCAGCAGTCCGACTAGCGCAGGCGAGCAGTACTTC	CASSPTSAGEQYF
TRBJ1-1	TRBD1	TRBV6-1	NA	TGTGCCAGCAGTTCGGACAGGGGTGTTTCTGAAGCTTTCTTT	CASSSDRGVSEAFF
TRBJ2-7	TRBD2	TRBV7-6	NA	TGTGCCAGCAGCCCGTCGTATGGTAGCGGGTACGAGCAGTACTTC	CASSPSYGSGYEQYF
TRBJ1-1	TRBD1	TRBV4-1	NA	TGCGCCAGCAGCCACAGGGGGACAGGGGGCCTCGAAGCTTTCTTT	CASSHRGTGGLEAFF
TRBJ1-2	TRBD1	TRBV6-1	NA	TGTGCCAGCAGACGGGACAGTTATGGCTACACCTTC	CASRRDSYGYTF
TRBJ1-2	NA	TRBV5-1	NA	TGCGCCAGCAGCTTAGGAGGGGAGAACTATGGCTACACCTTC	CASSLGGENYGYTF
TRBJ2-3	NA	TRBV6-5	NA	TGTGCCGGCAGTTTGAAACGGGAGTGGGGAGATACGCAGTATTTT	CAGSLKREWGDTQYF
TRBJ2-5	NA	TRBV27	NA	TGTGCCAGCAGTTTTGGGGGGTGGGAGACCCAGTACTTC	CASSFGGWETQYF
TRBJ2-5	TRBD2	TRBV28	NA	TGTGCCAGCAGTTTATGGGGGACTAGCGGGAAAGAGACCCAGTACTTC	CASSLWGTSGKETQYF
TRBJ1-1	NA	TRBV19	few	TGTGCCAGTAGTAACACAGGGTGGAGAGACACTGAAGCTTTCTTT	CASSNTGWRDTEAFF
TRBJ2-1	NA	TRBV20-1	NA	TGCAGTGCTAGTCTCTACAATGAGCAGTTCTTC	CSASLYNEQFF
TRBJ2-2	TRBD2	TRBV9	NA	TGTGCCAGCAGTACGCTAGCGGGAAGGGGCGGGGAGCTGTTTTTT	CASSTLAGRGGELFF
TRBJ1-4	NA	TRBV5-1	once	TGCGCCAGCAGCTTGTCTACAGGGAGAGAAAAACTGTTTTTT	CASSLSTGREKLFF
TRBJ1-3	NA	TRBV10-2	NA	TGCGCCAGCAGTGTAGGCAGGCCTGGAAACACCATATATTTT	CASSVGRPGNTIYF
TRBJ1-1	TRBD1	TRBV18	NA	TGTGCCAGCTCCCGGGGACAGGGGAACACTGAAGCTTTCTTT	CASSRGQGNTEAFF
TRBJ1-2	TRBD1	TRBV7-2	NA	TGTGCCAGCAGCTTAGTACTCTGGACAGGGGGGAACTATGGCTACACCTTC	CASSLVLWTGGNYGYTF
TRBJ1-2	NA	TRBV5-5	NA	TGTGCCAGCAGCTTGGGTGCGGGGGTGGGTGGCTACACCTTC	CASSLGAGVGGYTF
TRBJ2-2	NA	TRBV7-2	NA	TGTGCCAGCAGCTTAGACCCAGGGAACACCGGGGAGCTGTTTTTT	CASSLDPGNTGELFF
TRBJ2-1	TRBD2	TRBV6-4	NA	TGTGCCAGCAGTGACCGGCTAGCGGGTTCCGAGCAGTTCTTC	CASSDRLAGSEQFF
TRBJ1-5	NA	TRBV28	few	TGTGCCAGCAGTTTGGTCAGGGGCAATCAGCCCCAGCATTTT	CASSLVRGNQPQHF
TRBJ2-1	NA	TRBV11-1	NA	TGTGCCAGCAGCTTATATAGCAATGAGCAGTTCTTC	CASSLYSNEQFF
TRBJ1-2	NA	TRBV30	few	TGTGCCTGGGACCAGGGTTCCCACTTCTATGGCTACACCTTC	CAWDQGSHFYGYTF